This TCR beta chain was captured by sequencing in a study of blood T cell repertoires in COVID-19. Germline CDR1 and CDR2: LGHNA and YSLEER. The CDR3 has 14 residues. Between the trimmed V and J ends, which lost 4 bases and 3 bases, there was a span of 12 bases. Original handling: Scientists estimated how many nucleated cells there were by amplifying reference gene primers. TCRdb keeps only in-frame clones here, not all; method: immunoSEQ multiplex PCR. Clone size and V and J calls were adopted from that table, with D and trimming inferred from the DNA. The repertoire holds about 370,000 clones, with 91% as singletons.

The sequence was collected from a woman between 40 and 50 years old who had been exposed to COVID-19. Source material: PBMCs or T cells enriched from blood (not recorded which). The chain recombines TRBV4-3 with TRBJ1-2; D possibly corresponds to TRBD1 (5 bases). CDR3 region: CASSPLGGDYGYTF. The DNA for the CDR3 is TGCGCCAGCAGCCCCTTGGGGGGGGACTATGGCTACACCTTC.